This T cell receptor beta chain stems from a study of blood T cell repertoires in COVID-19 (dated by TCRdb to 2020 to 2021). About the study as a whole: Samples covering the acute and convalescent phases of COVID-19 were provided by collaborators in the United States, Italy and Spain. The material from the prospective study consisted of cDNA or gDNA derived from T cells, B-cell-depleted T cells, or PBMCs. Subjects who had been exposed to COVID-19, were actively infected with it, or had recovered from it provided the deeply sampled blood TCRbeta repertoires that made up the dataset. The repertoires were released in a freely available public database meant as a resource for research on the immune response to SARS-CoV-2. The samples were drawn from two sources: the first 160 participants of the ongoing ImmuneRACE study, and approximately 1,300 subjects contributed by 6 global collaborators. Nearly every sample came with metadata listing a de-identified subject ID, COVID-19 status, age in years and sex. Where available, HLA class I and class II types were taken from metadata supplied by the sample provider and were not determined by assay-based typing. Paper-wide results and their limitations: The amount of clinical and demographic metadata varied by source and participant and was provided uncurated.

From a lookup of the germline V gene, CDR1 and CDR2 are SGHVS and FQNEAQ. The germline V end is reduced by 5 bases and the J end by 4 bases; junction bases left unmatched: 6. From the cysteine through the phenylalanine, the CDR3 covers 15 amino acids. The retained sequence is limited to the CDR3, 45 bases, with the frame set at the first base. Each collaborating institution followed its own protocols to collect whole blood in K2EDTA tubes. For TCRbeta analysis, collaborators shipped samples in one of three forms: frozen whole blood, isolated PBMCs, or DNA extracted from either of those sample types. The immunoSEQ Assay, a bias-controlled multiplex PCR, was used to amplify TCRbeta CDR3 regions from genomic DNA. Concerning the study's data processing: The number of nucleated cells in each sample was estimated by amplification of reference gene primers within the assay. To quantify the absolute abundance of each unique TCRbeta CDR3 rearrangement, sequence reads were collapsed and filtered. For each sample, productive Simpson clonality was calculated as the square root of Simpson's diversity index across productive rearrangements. TCRdb took this table from immuneACCESS and kept in-frame rearrangements with V and J called. Such tables lack part of the clones; where checked against another copy, unresolved V genes explain under half of the gap, and the rest is unexplained. The V and J calls and clone size were taken over from that table, and D and trimming were inferred from the DNA. Recorded for this sample are approximately 130,000 clones; around four fifths of them occurred a single time. 20% to 30% of the sample is taken by the ten largest.

As to this clone: The target of this receptor is not known. No much larger clone exists at a distance of one base, and base qualities are not known.

This TCR was sampled from a human donor in a cohort sampled during active COVID-19. The source material was peripheral blood. The sequence links TRBV7-8 to TRBJ2-5; 11 bases in the middle match TRBD1. The CDR3 has the sequence CASSPQGQGVETQYF. Read as DNA, the sequence is TGTGCCAGCAGCCCTCAGGGACAGGGGGTAGAGACCCAGTACTTC. Supplemented by the reference TRBV7-8 and TRBJ2-5 proteins around the CDR3, the complete variable domain is GAGVSQSPRYKVAKRGQDVALRCDPISGHVSLFWYQQALGQGPEFLTYFQNEAQLDKSGLPSDRFFAERPEGSVSTLKIQRTQQEDSAVYLCASSPQGQGVETQYFGPGTRLLVL.